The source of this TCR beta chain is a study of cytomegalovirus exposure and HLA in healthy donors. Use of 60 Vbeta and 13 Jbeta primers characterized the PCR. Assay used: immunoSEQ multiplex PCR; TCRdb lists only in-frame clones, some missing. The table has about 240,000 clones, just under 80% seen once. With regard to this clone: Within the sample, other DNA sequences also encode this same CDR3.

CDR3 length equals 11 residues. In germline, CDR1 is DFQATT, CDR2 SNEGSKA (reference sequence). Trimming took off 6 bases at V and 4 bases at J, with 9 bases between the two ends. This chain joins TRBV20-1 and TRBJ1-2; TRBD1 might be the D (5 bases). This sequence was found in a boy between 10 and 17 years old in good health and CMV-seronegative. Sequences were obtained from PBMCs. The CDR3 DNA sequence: TGCAGTGCCCAGGGCCTCTATGGCTACACCTTC. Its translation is CSAQGLYGYTF.